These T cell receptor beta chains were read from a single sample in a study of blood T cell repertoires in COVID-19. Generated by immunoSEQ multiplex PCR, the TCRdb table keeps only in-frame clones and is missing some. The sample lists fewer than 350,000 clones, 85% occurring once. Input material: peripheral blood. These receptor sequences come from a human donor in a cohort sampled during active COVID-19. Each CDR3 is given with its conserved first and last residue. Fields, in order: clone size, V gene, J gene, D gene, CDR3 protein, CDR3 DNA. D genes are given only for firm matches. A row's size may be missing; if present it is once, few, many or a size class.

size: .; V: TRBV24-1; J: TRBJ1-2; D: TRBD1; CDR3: CATHDRVYGYTF; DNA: TGTGCCACCCACGACAGGGTCTATGGCTACACCTTC
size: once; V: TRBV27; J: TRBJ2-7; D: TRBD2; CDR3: CASSYGLAGGPYEQYF; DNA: TGTGCCAGCAGTTACGGCCTAGCGGGGGGGCCATACGAGCAGTACTTC
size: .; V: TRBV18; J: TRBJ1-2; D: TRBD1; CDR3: CASSPDRGRTNYGYTF; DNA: TGTGCCAGCTCACCGGACAGGGGGCGAACTAACTATGGCTACACCTTC
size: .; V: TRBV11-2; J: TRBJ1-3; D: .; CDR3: CASNTYFGNTIYF; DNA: TGTGCCAGCAATACCTACTTCGGAAACACCATATATTTT
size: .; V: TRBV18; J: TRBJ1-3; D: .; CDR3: CASSPLDSGAGNTIYF; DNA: TGTGCCAGCTCACCGCTGGACTCTGGCGCTGGAAACACCATATATTTT
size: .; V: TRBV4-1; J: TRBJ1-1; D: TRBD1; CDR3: CASSQGDSDTEAFF; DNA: TGCGCCAGCAGCCAAGGGGACAGTGACACTGAAGCTTTCTTT
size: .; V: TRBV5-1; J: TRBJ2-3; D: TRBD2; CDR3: CASSRFFLLAGGTDTQYF; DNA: TGCGCCAGCAGCCGGTTCTTTTTGCTAGCGGGGGGCACAGATACGCAGTATTTT
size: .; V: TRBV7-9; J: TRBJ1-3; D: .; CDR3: CASSLTVTGNTIYF; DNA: TGTGCCAGCAGCTTAACGGTTACCGGAAACACCATATATTTT
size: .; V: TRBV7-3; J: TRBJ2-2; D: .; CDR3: CASSFGPAGTGELFF; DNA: TGTGCCAGCAGCTTCGGGCCAGCGGGCACCGGGGAGCTGTTTTTT
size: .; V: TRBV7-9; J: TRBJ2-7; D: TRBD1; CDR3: CASSSPTGDNYEQYF; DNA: TGTGCCAGCAGCTCCCCGACAGGGGATAATTACGAGCAGTACTTC
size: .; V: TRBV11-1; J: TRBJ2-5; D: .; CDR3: CASGGGKETQYF; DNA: TGTGCCAGCGGGGGCGGAAAAGAGACCCAGTACTTC
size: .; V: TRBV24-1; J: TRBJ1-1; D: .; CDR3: CATSDSRGADTEAFF; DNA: TGTGCCACCAGTGATTCCCGGGGAGCGGACACTGAAGCTTTCTTT
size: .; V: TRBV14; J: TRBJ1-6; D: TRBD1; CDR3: CASSRDRGNSPLHF; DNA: TGTGCCAGCAGCCGGGACAGGGGTAATTCACCCCTCCACTTT
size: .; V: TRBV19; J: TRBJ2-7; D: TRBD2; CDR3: CASSSGLAGGSSYEQYF; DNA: TGTGCCAGTAGTAGCGGACTAGCGGGGGGAAGCTCCTACGAGCAGTACTTC
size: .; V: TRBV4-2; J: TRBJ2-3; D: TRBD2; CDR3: CASSPGTRSGAYF; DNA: TGTGCCAGCAGCCCCGGCACACGGAGCGGGGCATATTTT
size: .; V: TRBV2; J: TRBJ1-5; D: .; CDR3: CASSGRQGHQPQHF; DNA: TGTGCCAGCAGTGGTCGGCAGGGCCATCAGCCCCAGCATTTT
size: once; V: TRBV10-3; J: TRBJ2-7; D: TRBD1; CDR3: CAISESRDRGHSWYEQYF; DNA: TGTGCCATCAGTGAGTCGAGGGACAGGGGCCACTCGTGGTACGAGCAGTACTTC
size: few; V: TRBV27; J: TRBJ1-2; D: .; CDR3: CASSLWGGRANYGYTF; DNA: TGTGCCAGCAGTTTATGGGGAGGGAGAGCTAACTATGGCTACACCTTC
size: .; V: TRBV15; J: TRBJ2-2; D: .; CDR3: CATGGTNTGELFF; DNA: TGTGCCACCGGGGGGACGAACACCGGGGAGCTGTTTTTT
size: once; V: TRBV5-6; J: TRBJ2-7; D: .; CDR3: CASSLRGLNNYEQYF; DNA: TGTGCCAGCAGCTTGAGAGGGCTTAACAACTACGAGCAGTACTTC
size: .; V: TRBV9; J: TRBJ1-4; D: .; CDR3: CASSIRGATNEKLFF; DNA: TGTGCCAGCAGCATTCGCGGAGCAACTAATGAAAAACTGTTTTTT
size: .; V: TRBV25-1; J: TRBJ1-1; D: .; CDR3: CASSELGALPEAFF; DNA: TGTGCCAGCAGTGAATTAGGGGCACTACCTGAAGCTTTCTTT
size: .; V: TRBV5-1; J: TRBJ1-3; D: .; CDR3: CASSLEGPGSGNTIYF; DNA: TGCGCCAGCAGCTTGGAGGGCCCAGGGTCTGGAAACACCATATATTTT
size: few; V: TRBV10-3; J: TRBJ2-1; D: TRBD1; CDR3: CAISDPGQGGFNEQFF; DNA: TGTGCCATCAGTGACCCGGGACAGGGAGGCTTTAATGAGCAGTTCTTC
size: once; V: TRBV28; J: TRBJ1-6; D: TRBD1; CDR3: CASNPPGQGNSPLHF; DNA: TGTGCCAGCAACCCACCGGGACAGGGTAACTCACCCCTCCACTTT
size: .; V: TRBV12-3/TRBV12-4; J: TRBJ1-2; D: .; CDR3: CASSHSQGAGYTF; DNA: TGTGCCAGCAGCCACTCACAGGGCGCTGGCTACACCTTC
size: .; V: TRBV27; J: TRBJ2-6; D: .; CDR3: CASSLSPSGANVLTF; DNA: TGTGCCAGCAGTTTATCTCCTTCTGGGGCCAACGTCCTGACTTTC
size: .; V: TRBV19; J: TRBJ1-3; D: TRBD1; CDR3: CASSLSGTGAGNTIYF; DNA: TGTGCCAGTAGCCTCTCCGGGACAGGGGCTGGAAACACCATATATTTT
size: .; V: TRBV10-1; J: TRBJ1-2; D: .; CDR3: CASSEPSQGHGYGYTF; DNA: TGCGCCAGCAGTGAGCCCAGCCAGGGGCACGGCTATGGCTACACCTTC
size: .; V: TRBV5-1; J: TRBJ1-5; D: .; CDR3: CASSLGQPNQPQHF; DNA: TGCGCCAGCAGCTTGGGACAGCCTAATCAGCCCCAGCATTTT
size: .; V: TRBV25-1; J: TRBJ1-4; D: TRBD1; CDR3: CASSESQGASEKLFF; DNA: TGTGCCAGCAGTGAATCACAGGGGGCTAGTGAAAAACTGTTTTTT
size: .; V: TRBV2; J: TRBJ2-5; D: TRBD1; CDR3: CASSEGAGGSFETQYF; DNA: TGTGCCAGCAGTGAAGGGGCAGGGGGTAGTTTCGAGACCCAGTACTTC
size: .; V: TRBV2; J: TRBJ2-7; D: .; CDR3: CASSVDRYEQYF; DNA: TGTGCCAGCAGCGTCGACAGATACGAGCAGTACTTC
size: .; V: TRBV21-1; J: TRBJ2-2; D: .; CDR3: CASSKVTVSGELFF; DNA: TGTGCCAGCAGCAAAGTCACGGTTTCCGGGGAGCTGTTTTTT